This T cell receptor beta chain was obtained from a study of blood T cell repertoires in COVID-19. The overall study: COVID-19 samples collected from the United States, Italy and Spain covered acute and convalescent phases. PBMCs, B-cell-depleted T cells, or T cells were the source of the cDNA or gDNA that made up the material.

This clone turned up a few times. Each participant's cohort was designated according to participant-reported clinical history. Before being deemed recovered, Cohort 3 donors had two negative PCRs, clearance, or symptom resolution. The V gene lost 6 bases and the J gene lost 0 bases, with 12 bases spanning the gap. The CDR3 has 15 amino acids. The germline CDR1 and CDR2 sequences are MNHEY and SVGAGI. Repertoires were generated with immunoSEQ multiplex PCR, while TCRdb's copy carries only in-frame clones and drops some. The profile shows some 290,000 clones, approximately 89% of them singletons. V and J are TRBV6-5 and TRBJ2-1; a possible D gene is TRBD2 (5 bases). The clonotype originates from a woman aged 25 to 39 who had recovered from COVID-19. The material sequenced was PBMCs or T cells enriched from blood (not recorded which). The CDR3 region is CASRGADFSYNEQFF. In DNA, the CDR3 is TGTGCCAGCAGAGGAGCGGATTTCTCCTACAATGAGCAGTTCTTC.